This entry lists 10 T cell receptor beta chains sequenced from one sample in a study of Graves' ophthalmopathy and Graves' hyperthyroidism. As the template, RNA transcripts were used to amplify TCR beta CDR3 regions. Second-round multiplex PCR followed a first-round RT-PCR using HTBI primers. In TCRdb, the multiplex PCR reads were re-called with MiXCR into one record per CDR3 protein. The table includes 900,000 to 1,200,000 distinct CDR3 sequences, about 36% detected once. The specimen was peripheral blood or thyroid tissue (not recorded which). Every receptor here comes from an adult man with Graves' hyperthyroidism.

A note on this clonotype: With a much larger clone just one base away, this may be a read error. The rearrangement links TRBV5-1 to TRBJ1-4; 7 nucleotides line up with TRBD1. CDR3 length equals 14 residues. Germline V lookup: CDR1 SGHRS, CDR2 YFSETQ. The CDR3 coding sequence is TGCGCCAGCCGCTTGACAGGGCGGAGTGAAAAACTGTTTTTT. Translated, it gives CASRLTGRSEKLFF.

The gene calls are TRBV5-1 and TRBJ2-5; 10 positions agree with TRBD2. There are 16 residues in the CDR3. CDR1 and CDR2 from the germline V gene are SGHRS and YFSETQ. Losses at the gene ends were 2 bases for V and 1 base for J; bases not matched to a gene: 5. The chain's CDR3 is CASSFRTSGLQETQYF. The CDR3 DNA reads TGCGCCAGCAGCTTTCGGACTAGCGGTCTCCAAGAGACCCAGTACTTC.

This clonotype was found a few times. The chain recombines TRBV20-1 with TRBJ1-4; no definite D call. Germline V gene lookup returns CDR1 DFQATT and CDR2 SNEGSKA (reference sequence). V was shortened by 5 bases and J by 3 bases, with 13 bases between the two germline ends. CDR3 size: 14 residues. Here the CDR3 reads CSAGGQNSNEKLFF. As DNA, the CDR3 is TGCAGTGCTGGAGGGCAGAACTCTAATGAAAAACTGTTTTTT.

The CDR3 reads CASSYSIVEGQGFYEQYF. CDR3 nucleotide sequence: TGTGCCAGCAGTTACTCGATCGTTGAGGGACAGGGGTTCTACGAGCAGTACTTC. The chain couples TRBV6-2 or TRBV6-3 to TRBJ2-7, with TRBD1 matching over 10 bases. V lost 0 bases to trimming and J lost 3 bases; unmatched junction nucleotides: 11. Germline V gene data show CDR1 as MNHEY and CDR2 as SVGEGT. This CDR3 contains 18 residues.

This clonotype was detected ten times or more. The chain combines TRBV9 with TRBJ1-1, with 8 bases fitting TRBD1. Losses at the gene ends were 3 bases for V and 0 bases for J; bases not matched to a gene: 4. CDR1 is SGDLS, CDR2 YYNGEE, per germline. The CDR3 sequence is 15 residues long. Here the CDR3 DNA reads TGTGCCAGCAGCGAGACAGGGGCGATGAACACTGAAGCTTTCTTT. This encodes CASSETGAMNTEAFF.

The gene calls are TRBV29-1 and TRBJ2-5; TRBD2 matches at 7 bases. The CDR3 is made up of 15 amino acids. The V gene end was trimmed by 5 bases and the J gene end by 6 bases; junction bases not matched to a gene: 15. The V gene's germline CDR1 is SQVTM and CDR2 ANQGSEA. The CDR3 protein is CSVRGVDSTSKTQYF. The CDR3 region has the DNA TGCAGCGTTCGGGGGGTGGACTCTACTAGTAAGACCCAGTACTTC.

As to this clonotype: This may be a read error: a much more frequent sequence differs by one nucleotide. V is TRBV7-2 and J is TRBJ2-7; 8 bases align to TRBD1. The J segment lost 7 bases and the V segment lost 8 bases, leaving 13 bases of the junction unmatched. Germline lookup yields CDR1 SGHTA and CDR2 FQGNSA. This CDR3 contains 14 residues. The CDR3 protein is CASGPTGVAFEQYF. CDR3 in DNA: TGTGCCAGCGGTCCGACAGGGGTAGCGTTTGAGCAGTACTTC. Based on the CDR3 plus reference TRBV7-2 and TRBJ2-7, the full variable domain is GAGVSQSPSNKVTEKGKDVELRCDPISGHTALYWYRQSLGQGLEFLIYFQGNSAPDKSGLPSDRFSAERTGGSVSTLTIQRTQQEDSAVYLCASGPTGVAFEQYFGPGTRLTVT.

The rearrangement links TRBV7-9 to TRBJ2-7; 10 bases agree with TRBD1. The tail of the sequence fits TRBJ2-5 better, so the J call may be wrong. CDR1 and CDR2 (germline): SEHNR, FQNEAQ (reference sequence). This CDR3 has 15 residues. DNA of the CDR3: TGTGCCAGCAGCCCTCTGACAGGGGGCTTAGAGACCCAGTACTTC. Translated: CASSPLTGGLETQYF.

This clonotype has a handful of counts. The V call is TRBV29-1, the J call TRBJ2-7, with D perhaps TRBD1 (5 bases). The J call is in doubt because the DNA end fits TRBJ2-1 better. Germline loops: CDR1 SQVTM, CDR2 ANQGSEA. The CDR3 has 12 residues. The CDR3 bases are TGCAGCGTTTCATTGGGGCCGAGAGAGCAGTTCTTC. It codes for CSVSLGPREQFF.

The rearrangement links TRBV10-3 to TRBJ1-6; no firm D call. Germline V gene sequence: CDR1 ENHRY, CDR2 SYGVKD. V lost 4 bases to trimming and J lost 6 bases, with 7 bases between them. This CDR3 spans 13 amino acids. The CDR3 coding sequence is TGTGCCATCAGTGGGCTTACTAATTCACCCCTCCACTTT. Protein product: CAISGLTNSPLHF.